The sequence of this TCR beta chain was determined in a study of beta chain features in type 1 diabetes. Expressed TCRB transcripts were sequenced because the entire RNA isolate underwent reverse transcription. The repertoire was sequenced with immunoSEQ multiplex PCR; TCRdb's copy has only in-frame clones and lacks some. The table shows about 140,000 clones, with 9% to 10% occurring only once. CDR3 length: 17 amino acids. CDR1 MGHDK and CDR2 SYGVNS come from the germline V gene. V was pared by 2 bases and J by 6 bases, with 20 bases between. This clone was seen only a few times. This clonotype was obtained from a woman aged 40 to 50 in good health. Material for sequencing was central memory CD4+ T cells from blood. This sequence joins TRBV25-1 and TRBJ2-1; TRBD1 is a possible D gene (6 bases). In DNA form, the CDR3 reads TGTGCCAGCAGTGAAAAAGGGGGTAGTGGCCCGGGCAATGAGCAGTTCTTC. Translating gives CASSEKGGSGPGNEQFF.